Below are 7 T cell receptor beta chains sequenced from a single sample in a study of T cell repertoires in cytomegalovirus infection (dated by TCRdb to about 2019). The instrument given in TCRdb is Illumina HiSeq 1500. TCRdb redid the processing of the public reads, applying fastp at Q25 and MiXCR, and retained in-frame beta chains. Rows are unified per CDR3 protein, each entry keeping the most common DNA and genes. The table for this sample lists roughly 720,000 distinct CDR3 sequences; approximately 34% of them were counted only once. The top ten constitute around 3% of the sample. Sequencing was carried out using PBMCs. The receptors stem from a human donor in good health (CMV status not recorded). Some clones in this sample may be carry-over from other donors' samples.

This clonotype was counted only a few times. The gene calls are TRBV28 and TRBJ2-1, with a tentative D call TRBD2 (6 bases). V shed 3 bases and J shed 6 bases, with 21 bases lying between them. The CDR3 runs to 17 residues. CDR1 MDHEN and CDR2 SYDVKM come from the germline V gene. CDR3 nucleotide sequence: TGTGCCAGCAGTTTTGCGGACGGGAGTTCTCCCGGCAATGAGCAGTTCTTC. It codes for CASSFADGSSPGNEQFF.

The genes are TRBV24-1 and TRBJ2-1, with D unresolved. The CDR3 is 12 residues long. Trimming shortened V by 0 bases and J by 6 bases, and 2 bases separated the two germline ends. Germline values: CDR1 KGHDR, CDR2 SFDVKD. CDR3 in amino acids: CATSDLSNEQFF. The CDR3 nucleotides are TGTGCCACCAGTGATTTGAGCAATGAGCAGTTCTTC.

A word on this clonotype: Given the absence of the conserved phenylalanine or tryptophan at the CDR3 end, a read error is likely. This chain joins TRBV11-2 and TRBJ1-4; TRBD1 agrees at 9 bases. J gave up 8 bases and V 2 bases, and 3 bases lay outside the gene matches. CDR1 SGHAT and CDR2 FQNNGV come from the germline V gene. This CDR3 has 14 amino acids. Here the CDR3 reads CASSLTGGEEKLFL. CDR3 nucleotide sequence: TGTGCCAGCAGCTTAACAGGGGGCGAAGAAAAACTGTTTTTG.

The genes are TRBV9 and TRBJ1-1; D is possibly TRBD1 (5 bases). The CDR3 is made up of 13 amino acids. From germline, CDR1 is SGDLS and CDR2 YYNGEE. Deletions cut 0 bases from V and 6 bases from J, with 9 bases between. CDR3 coding DNA: TGTGCCAGCAGCGTAGGGGGCGGCCCTGAAGCTTTCTTT. Translating gives CASSVGGGPEAFF.

The chain links TRBV18 to TRBJ1-1, with a tentative D call TRBD1 (5 bases). V was trimmed by 2 bases and J by 5 bases, leaving 15 bases between them. The CDR3 is 15 residues long. Per the germline V gene, CDR1 is KGHSH and CDR2 is LQKENI. The CDR3: CASSPYKTGATEAFF. The CDR3 bases are TGTGCCAGCTCACCATATAAGACCGGGGCTACTGAAGCTTTCTTT.

The chain is built from TRBV19 and TRBJ2-7; D might be TRBD1 (5 bases). This CDR3 comprises 13 residues. Germline lookup yields CDR1 LNHDA and CDR2 SQIVND (reference sequence). The germline V and J ends were trimmed by 3 bases and 3 bases, with 9 bases remaining between them. Written as DNA, the CDR3 is TGTGCCAGTAGTATCCTAGACAGCTACGAGCAGTACTTC. Protein: CASSILDSYEQYF.

Notes on this clonotype: A much more abundant neighbour one base away suggests this may be a read error. It is likely a read error, because the conserved phenylalanine at the end of the CDR3 is missing. This chain uses TRBV7-2 with TRBJ1-6; D not certain. CDR3 length: 16 amino acids. Germline V gene data show CDR1 as SGHTA and CDR2 as FQGNSA. The ends were cut back, 4 bases at V and 0 bases at J, with 10 bases in the middle. The CDR3 sequence is CASSSPVRSYNSPLHC. CDR3 nucleotide sequence: TGTGCCAGCAGCTCCCCAGTTCGCTCCTATAATTCACCCCTCCACTGT.